A single sample is the source of the 27 T cell receptor beta chains below, sequenced in a study of shared clonotypes between healthy human individuals (dated by TCRdb to the early 2020s). The method behind the library was the immunoSEQ multiplex PCR assay. What TCRdb holds here is the immuneACCESS table cut down to in-frame rearrangements. Part of the clones is not present; checked against another copy, under half of the missing clones reflect an unresolved V gene, and the others are unexplained. Recorded for this sample are around 700,000 clones; 92% of them occurred a single time. The top ten clones comprise approximately 22% of the sample. CD8 naive samples were CD45RO-negative cells positively selected for CCR7, giving a CD45RA+CCR7+ population that excluded TemRA cells. Sequenced: naive CD8+ T cells sorted from blood. This specimen's cell subset or site label, interpreted: CD45RA+CCR7+. The receptors were sampled from a man aged 30-40 years in good health.

The rearrangement joins TRBV5-1 to TRBJ2-3; a possible D gene is TRBD1 (6 bases). The V gene lost 0 bases and the J gene lost 1 base, with 12 bases spanning the gap. Germline V gives CDR1 SGHRS, CDR2 YFSETQ. The CDR3 totals 16 residues. CDR3 protein: CASSLETGWGTDTQYF. The CDR3 DNA reads as TGCGCCAGCAGCTTGGAAACAGGGTGGGGCACAGATACGCAGTATTTT.

The chain carries TRBV19 and TRBJ2-7; D uncertain. Germline values: CDR1 LNHDA, CDR2 SQIVND (reference sequence). Trimming left V 10 bases short and J 0 bases short, with 22 bases between. The CDR3 is made up of 16 amino acids. CDR3 protein: CATSPGGYQTSYEQYF. The CDR3 region has the DNA TGTGCCACCTCCCCTGGCGGATACCAAACCTCCTACGAGCAGTACTTC.

The chain couples TRBV7-8 to TRBJ2-1; D is undetermined. Germline V gene data show CDR1 as SGHVS and CDR2 as FQNEAQ. Deletions cut 1 base from V and 7 bases from J, with 2 bases between. The CDR3 length is 11 residues. The CDR3: CASSLVNEQFF. The CDR3, as DNA: TGTGCCAGCAGCTTAGTAAATGAGCAGTTCTTC. The whole variable domain, remainder taken from reference TRBV7-8 and TRBJ2-1, is GAGVSQSPRYKVAKRGQDVALRCDPISGHVSLFWYQQALGQGPEFLTYFQNEAQLDKSGLPSDRFFAERPEGSVSTLKIQRTQQEDSAVYLCASSLVNEQFFGPGTRLTVL.

The V call is TRBV9, the J call TRBJ2-7; D possibly corresponds to TRBD1 (5 bases). V was trimmed by 0 bases and J by 5 bases, leaving 18 bases between them. CDR1 and CDR2 from the germline V gene are SGDLS and YYNGEE. The CDR3 length is 16 residues. The CDR3 region has the DNA TGTGCCAGCAGCGTAGGGTCAGGACACCTGTTCGACGAGCAGTACTTC. It translates to CASSVGSGHLFDEQYF.

This rearrangement joins TRBV13 to TRBJ2-1; the match to TRBD2 covers 14 bases. V shed 3 bases and J 5 bases; nucleotides not matched to a gene: 3. CDR1 and CDR2 (germline): PRHDT, FYEKMQ (reference sequence). CDR3 length equals 16 residues. In DNA form, the CDR3 reads TGTGCCAGCAGCTTTACGACTAGCGGGAGGGACAATGAGCAGTTCTTC. Translation: CASSFTTSGRDNEQFF. The full variable domain, in which reference TRBV13 and TRBJ2-1 provide the parts outside the CDR3, is AAGVIQSPRHLIKEKRETATLKCYPIPRHDTVYWYQQGPGQDPQFLISFYEKMQSDKGSIPDRFSAQQFSDYHSELNMSSLELGDSALYFCASSFTTSGRDNEQFFGPGTRLTVL.

The chain has TRBV7-2 and TRBJ2-5; D might be TRBD1 or TRBD2, each matching 7 bases. The V gene lost 5 bases and the J gene lost 5 bases, with 18 bases spanning the gap. The CDR3 covers 15 residues. Germline V lookup: CDR1 SGHTA, CDR2 FQGNSA. CDR3 bases: TGTGCCAGCAGCCCCCAGGGGGGGCGCCCCGAGACCCAGTACTTC. This sequence encodes CASSPQGGRPETQYF.

The V call is TRBV7-9, the J call TRBJ2-1, with TRBD2 matching over 9 bases. The length of the CDR3 is 14 residues. Germline CDR1 and CDR2: SEHNR and FQNEAQ (reference sequence). The V segment lost 1 base and the J segment 6 bases; nucleotides outside the gene matches: 1. The CDR3 sequence is CASSLVAGANEQFF. DNA for the CDR3: TGTGCCAGCAGCTTAGTAGCGGGAGCCAATGAGCAGTTCTTC.

On this clone itself: The junction differs from germline at one of its ends, possibly a read error. Distinct nucleotide sequences in the sample also encode this CDR3. The chain carries TRBV9 and TRBJ2-3; 11 nucleotides align to TRBD2. CDR3 length: 14 residues. Per germline, CDR1 SGDLS and CDR2 YYNGEE. DNA of the CDR3: TGTGCCAGCAGTGTAGCGGGGGGGGCAGATACGCAGTATTTT. It yields the protein CASSVAGGADTQYF.

This clone appeared a single time. The CDR3 reads CASSPLATVSEQYF. CDR3 sequence (DNA): TGTGCCAGCAGTCCCCTGGCGACAGTAAGCGAGCAGTACTTC. The chain has TRBV6-5 and TRBJ2-7, with D perhaps matching TRBD1 (5 bases). With 5 bases removed from V and 6 bases from J, the gap between germline ends came to 17 bases. The CDR3 runs to 14 residues. The V gene's germline CDR1 is MNHEY and CDR2 SVGAGI.

The chain uses TRBV7-8 and TRBJ2-1; the D call may be TRBD1 or TRBD2 (5 bases each). Germline V gives CDR1 SGHVS, CDR2 FQNEAQ. CDR3 length: 18 amino acids. Trimming left V 1 base short and J 0 bases short, with 16 bases between. CDR3 residues: CASSLGGYGKSSYNEQFF. CDR3 DNA sequence: TGTGCCAGCAGCTTAGGGGGGTACGGGAAGAGCTCCTACAATGAGCAGTTCTTC.

This rearrangement joins TRBV29-1 to TRBJ2-7, with D perhaps TRBD2 (7 bases). Between the trimmed V and J ends, which lost 4 bases and 4 bases, there was a span of 20 bases. The CDR3 length is 15 residues. Germline V gives CDR1 SQVTM, CDR2 ANQGSEA. The chain's CDR3 is CSVGFGGIRGYEQYF. For the CDR3, the DNA is TGCAGCGTTGGTTTCGGGGGGATCAGGGGTTACGAGCAGTACTTC.

This sequence joins TRBV6-6 and TRBJ2-1; 9 bases fit TRBD1. The CDR3 runs to 15 residues. Germline V gives CDR1 MNHNY, CDR2 SVGAGI (reference sequence). J lost 5 bases, V lost 6 bases, and 8 bases had no gene match. In nucleotides, the CDR3 is TGTGCCAGCAGCTTGGGACAGGGTAGGGACAATGAGCAGTTCTTC. Translated: CASSLGQGRDNEQFF.

This clone turned up a few times. V and J are TRBV29-1 and TRBJ2-7; 8 bases are shared with TRBD2. This CDR3 region has 13 residues. Germline values: CDR1 SQVTM, CDR2 ANQGSEA. V shed 6 bases, J shed 2 bases, and the junction held 6 bases outside the gene matches. The CDR3, as DNA: TGCAGCGTCCGGTTTAGCGGGGCCTACGAGCAGTACTTC. Translated: CSVRFSGAYEQYF.

A remark on this clone: Other nucleotide sequences from this sample produce the same CDR3. This chain joins TRBV28 and TRBJ2-7; D is ambiguous. The CDR3 has 12 amino acids. CDR1 MDHEN and CDR2 SYDVKM come from the germline V gene. Between the trimmed V and J ends, which lost 4 bases and 2 bases, there was a span of 6 bases. The CDR3, as DNA: TGTGCCAGCAGTTCCGGAACCTACGAGCAGTACTTC. It encodes CASSSGTYEQYF. Based on the CDR3 plus reference TRBV28 and TRBJ2-7, the full variable domain is DVKVTQSSRYLVKRTGEKVFLECVQDMDHENMFWYRQDPGLGLRLIYFSYDVKMKEKGDIPEGYSVSREKKERFSLILESASTNQTSMYLCASSSGTYEQYFGPGTRLTVT.

The V gene is TRBV9, the J gene TRBJ2-2; D is possibly TRBD2 (5 bases). The ends were cut back, 3 bases at V and 4 bases at J, with 19 bases in the middle. Per the germline V gene, CDR1 is SGDLS and CDR2 is YYNGEE. CDR3 length equals 17 residues. The CDR3 DNA reads TGTGCCAGCAGCGCCCCGGGAAGCGGAGGAATCACCGGGGAGCTGTTTTTT. Its translation is CASSAPGSGGITGELFF.

The rearrangement uses TRBV27 and TRBJ2-3; TRBD2 agrees at 8 bases. Trimming removed 2 bases from V and 2 bases from J; junction bases left unmatched: 3. Germline CDR1 MNHEY, CDR2 SMNVEV (reference sequence). There are 15 residues in the CDR3. CDR3 protein: CASSLTSGTTDTQYF. The CDR3 nucleotides are TGTGCCAGCAGTTTAACTAGCGGCACCACAGATACGCAGTATTTT.

The rearrangement links TRBV11-2 to TRBJ1-3; D is undetermined. The germline V gene has CDR1 SGHAT and CDR2 FQNNGV. The CDR3 has 18 residues. The V gene lost 2 bases and the J gene lost 6 bases, with 23 bases spanning the gap. CDR3 nucleotide sequence: TGTGCCAGCAGCTTACGTGGACCAGGCCTTACTCATGAAAACACCATATATTTT. Encoded protein: CASSLRGPGLTHENTIYF. The full variable domain, its missing parts supplied by reference TRBV11-2 and TRBJ1-3, is EAGVAQSPRYKIIEKRQSVAFWCNPISGHATLYWYQQILGQGPKLLIQFQNNGVVDDSQLPKDRFSAERLKGVDSTLKIQPAKLEDSAVYLCASSLRGPGLTHENTIYFGEGSWLTVV.

The chain uses TRBV6-6 and TRBJ2-7, with D maybe TRBD2 (7 bases). Trimming took 0 bases from V and 3 from J, leaving 12 bases between them. The CDR3 consists of 15 residues. Germline CDR1 MNHNY, CDR2 SVGAGI (reference sequence). The CDR3 DNA is TGTGCCAGCAGTTACTCAGGGGGAGGGGTCTACGAGCAGTACTTC. Translated: CASSYSGGGVYEQYF.

Concerning this clone itself: Other DNA sequences in this sample translate to the same CDR3. The rearrangement links TRBV27 to TRBJ2-2; D is unresolved. Germline assignment: CDR1 MNHEY and CDR2 SMNVEV (reference sequence). V shed 3 bases and J shed 6 bases, with 5 bases lying between them. The CDR3 extends over 12 amino acids. CDR3 protein: CASSLPAGELFF. As DNA, the CDR3 is TGTGCCAGCAGTTTGCCCGCCGGGGAGCTGTTTTTT.

The chain carries TRBV4-1 and TRBJ2-7, with 9 positions matching TRBD2. The junction had 16 bases not matched to a gene; V was cut back by 8 bases and J by 5 bases. The CDR3 totals 16 residues. CDR1 is MGHRA, CDR2 YSYEKL, per germline. The DNA for the CDR3 is TGCGCCAGCGCTTCTGGGAAGATAGCGGGAGTCCACGAGCAGTACTTC. This codes for CASASGKIAGVHEQYF.

This chain joins TRBV19 and TRBJ2-1; unclear D gene. Germline CDR1 is LNHDA and CDR2 is SQIVND (reference sequence). V lost 3 bases, J lost 7 bases, and 10 bases lay in between. This CDR3 comprises 13 residues. The CDR3 here is CASSMLGLNEQFF. The CDR3 nucleotides are TGTGCCAGTAGTATGCTAGGATTGAATGAGCAGTTCTTC.

This clone was seen more than once but under ten times. The rearrangement uses TRBV19 and TRBJ1-1; 7 positions match TRBD1. CDR1 is LNHDA and CDR2 is SQIVND in the germline V gene (reference sequence). V was pared by 6 bases and J by 5 bases, with 12 bases of the junction left unmatched. This CDR3 region has 15 residues. CDR3 in amino acids: CASRNLQGRRTEAFF. DNA for the CDR3: TGTGCCAGTAGGAACCTACAGGGGAGGAGGACTGAAGCTTTCTTT.

V and J are TRBV27 and TRBJ2-7; 12 bases align to TRBD2. The germline CDR1 and CDR2 sequences are MNHEY and SMNVEV (reference sequence). Trimming took 6 bases from V and 5 from J; bases not matched to a gene: 11. This CDR3 comprises 16 residues. The CDR3 region is CASSSGLAGLWNEQYF. The CDR3 region has the DNA TGTGCCAGCAGCTCGGGACTAGCGGGTCTTTGGAACGAGCAGTACTTC.

The rearrangement links TRBV2 to TRBJ2-2; weak D call: TRBD1 (6 bases). Germline V gives CDR1 SNHLY, CDR2 FYNNEI. There are 15 residues in the CDR3. V was clipped by 6 bases and J by 3 bases, with 14 bases between them. The DNA for the CDR3 is TGTGCCAGCAGAGGACGGCGGACAGACACCGGGGAGCTGTTTTTT. As protein: CASRGRRTDTGELFF.

The rearrangement links TRBV5-3 to TRBJ2-7, with TRBD1 matching 8 bases. TRBV5-3 is known as an ORF, though its function is uncertain. The CDR3 loop spans 16 amino acids. The J segment lost 2 bases and the V segment lost 4 bases, leaving 11 bases of the junction unmatched. This CDR3 reads CARSPRRTGNTYEQYF. Here the CDR3 DNA reads TGTGCCAGAAGCCCAAGAAGGACAGGGAATACCTACGAGCAGTACTTC.

V usage is TRBV15 and J usage is TRBJ2-1; TRBD2 agrees at 10 bases. CDR1 is LNHNV and CDR2 is YYDKDF in the germline V gene (reference sequence). J gave up 7 bases and V 5 bases, and 17 bases lay outside the gene matches. The CDR3 consists of 18 residues. In DNA form, the CDR3 reads TGTGCCACCAGCGGGACTCTAGCGGGAGAAAGTTTGTCAAATGAGCAGTTCTTC. It encodes CATSGTLAGESLSNEQFF.

The chain links TRBV7-9 to TRBJ1-1; D not resolved. Deletions cut 7 bases from V and 6 bases from J, with 18 bases between. The CDR3 covers 14 residues. Germline-derived CDR1 and CDR2 are SEHNR and FQNEAQ (reference sequence). The CDR3 coding sequence is TGTGCCAGCACCCAAGGAGGAGGGAGGCCTGAAGCTTTCTTT. Protein product: CASTQGGGRPEAFF.